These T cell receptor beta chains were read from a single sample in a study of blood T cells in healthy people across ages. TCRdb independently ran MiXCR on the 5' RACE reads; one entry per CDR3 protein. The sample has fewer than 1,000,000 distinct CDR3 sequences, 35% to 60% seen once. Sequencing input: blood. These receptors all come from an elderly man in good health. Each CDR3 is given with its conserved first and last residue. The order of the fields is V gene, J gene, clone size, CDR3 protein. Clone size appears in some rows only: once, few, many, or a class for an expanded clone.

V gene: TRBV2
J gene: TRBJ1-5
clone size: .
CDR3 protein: CASSEQGANQPQHF

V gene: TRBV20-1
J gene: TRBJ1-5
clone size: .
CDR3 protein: CSCGGASDQPQHF

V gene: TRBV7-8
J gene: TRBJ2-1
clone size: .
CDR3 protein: CASSLAAGGGNNEQFF

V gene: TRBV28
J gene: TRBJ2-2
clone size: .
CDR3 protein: CASRVSAGRTGELFF

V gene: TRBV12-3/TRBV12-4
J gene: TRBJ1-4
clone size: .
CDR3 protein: CASSPRTATNEKLFF

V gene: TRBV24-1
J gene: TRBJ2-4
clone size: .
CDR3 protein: CATRDLGRNIQYF

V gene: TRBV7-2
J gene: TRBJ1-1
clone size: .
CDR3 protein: CASSLGDSGAVGAFF

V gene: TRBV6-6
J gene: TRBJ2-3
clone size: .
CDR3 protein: CASSTSLGTDTQYF

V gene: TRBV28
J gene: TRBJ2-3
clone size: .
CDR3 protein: CASSFVAGTDTQYF

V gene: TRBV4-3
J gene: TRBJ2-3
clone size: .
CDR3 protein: CASSHSERDSTDTQYF

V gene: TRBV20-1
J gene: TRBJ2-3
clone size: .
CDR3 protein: CSARASSDTQYF

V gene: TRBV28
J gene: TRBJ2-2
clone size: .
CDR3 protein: CASSFDRTGELFF

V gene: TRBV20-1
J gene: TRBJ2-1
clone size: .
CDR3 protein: CSAAGQGSGEQFF

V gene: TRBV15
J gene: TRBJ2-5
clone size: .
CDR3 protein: CATSRSVNQETQYF

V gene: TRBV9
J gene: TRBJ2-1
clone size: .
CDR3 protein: CASTGLGRNEQFF

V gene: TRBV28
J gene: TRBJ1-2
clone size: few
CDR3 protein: CASSPNGNYGYTF

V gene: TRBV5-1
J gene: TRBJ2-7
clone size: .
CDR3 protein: CASSLVSGSDEQYF

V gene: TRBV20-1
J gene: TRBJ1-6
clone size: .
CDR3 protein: CSASDRAYSPLHF

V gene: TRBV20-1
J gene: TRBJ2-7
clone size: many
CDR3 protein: CSATRTSGRYEQYF

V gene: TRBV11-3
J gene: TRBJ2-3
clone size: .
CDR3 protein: CASSERQGPTDTQYF

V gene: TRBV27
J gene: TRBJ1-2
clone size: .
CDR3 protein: CASSLKGQGGYGYTF

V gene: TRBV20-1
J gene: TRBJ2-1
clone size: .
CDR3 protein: CSARKLARDVYNEQFF

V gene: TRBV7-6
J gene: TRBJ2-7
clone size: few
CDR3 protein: CARSLAPGQDFEQYF

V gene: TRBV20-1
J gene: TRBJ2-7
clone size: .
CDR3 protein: CSARRTGAGEQYF

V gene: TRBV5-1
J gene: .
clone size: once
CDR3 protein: CASSGDMAVFEQYF

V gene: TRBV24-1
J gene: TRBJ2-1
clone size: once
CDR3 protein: CATSDFAGVYNEQFF

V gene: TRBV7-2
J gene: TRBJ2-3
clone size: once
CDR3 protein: CASSPRGLARPDTQYF

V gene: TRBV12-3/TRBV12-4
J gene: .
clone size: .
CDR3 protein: CASSLEGLLPYEQYF

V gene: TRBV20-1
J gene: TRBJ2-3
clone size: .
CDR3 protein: CSASSGANRRTDTQYF

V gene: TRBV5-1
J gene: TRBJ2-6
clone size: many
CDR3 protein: CASSLGLLSGANVLTF

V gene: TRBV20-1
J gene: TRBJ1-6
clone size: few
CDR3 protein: CSASNMAGPNNSPLHF

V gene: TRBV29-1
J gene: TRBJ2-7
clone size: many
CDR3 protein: CSVERGYNEQYF

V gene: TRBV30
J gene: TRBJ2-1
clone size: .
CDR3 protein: CAWTTAVGHEQFF

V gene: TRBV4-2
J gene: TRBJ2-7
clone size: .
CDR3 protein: CASSQVGRTDYEQYF

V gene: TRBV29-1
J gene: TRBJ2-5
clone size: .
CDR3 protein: CSVGGGGSYNEQYF

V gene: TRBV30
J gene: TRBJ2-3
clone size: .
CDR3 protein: CAWSVLSGRPTDTQYF

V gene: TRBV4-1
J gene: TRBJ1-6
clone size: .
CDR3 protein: CASSQSSQGRRFGSPLHF

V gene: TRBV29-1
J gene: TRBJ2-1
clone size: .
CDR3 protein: CSALQLAGVYNEQFF

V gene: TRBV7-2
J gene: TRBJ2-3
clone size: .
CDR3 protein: CASSLVGGLAGDTQYF

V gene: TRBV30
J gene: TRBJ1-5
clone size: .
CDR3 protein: CAWAPMSGGRTLHF

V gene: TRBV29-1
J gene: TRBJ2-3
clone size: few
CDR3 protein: CSERDFTDTQYF

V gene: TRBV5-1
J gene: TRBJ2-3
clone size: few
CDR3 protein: CASSSESSSTDTQYF

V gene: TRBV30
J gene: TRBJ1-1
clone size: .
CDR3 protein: CAWSVGAGTGTEAFF

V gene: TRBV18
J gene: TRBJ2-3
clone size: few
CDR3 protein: CASSPLAADVDTQYF

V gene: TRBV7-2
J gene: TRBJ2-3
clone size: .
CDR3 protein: CASSSSSGLAVAPPLGQYF

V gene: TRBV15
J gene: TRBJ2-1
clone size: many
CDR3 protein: CATSSAGGEQFF

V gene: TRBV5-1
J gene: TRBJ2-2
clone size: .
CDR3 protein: CASSRGDIAKGGELFF

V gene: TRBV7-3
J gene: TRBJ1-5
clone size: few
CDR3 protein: CASSALGQGIYSNQPQHF

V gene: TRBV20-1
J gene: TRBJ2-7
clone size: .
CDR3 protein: CSAIPLDLSSYEQYF

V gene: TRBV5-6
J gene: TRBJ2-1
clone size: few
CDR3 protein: CASRSSRQGPFGEQFF

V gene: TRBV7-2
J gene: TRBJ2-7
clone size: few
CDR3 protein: CASSTSRDSYEQYF

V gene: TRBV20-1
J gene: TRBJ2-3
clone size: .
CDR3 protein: CSARDFSRHLSTDTQYF

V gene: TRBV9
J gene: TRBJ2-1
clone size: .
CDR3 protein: CASSVAAGRNEQFF

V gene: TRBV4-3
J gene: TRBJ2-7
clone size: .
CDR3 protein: CASSQDAASGDSYEQYF

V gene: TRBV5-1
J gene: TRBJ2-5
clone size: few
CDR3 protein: CASSLQTSGQYQETQYF

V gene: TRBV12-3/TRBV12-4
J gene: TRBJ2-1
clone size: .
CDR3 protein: CASSVGQLNEQFF

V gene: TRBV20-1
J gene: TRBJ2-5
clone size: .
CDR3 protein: CRVVAGDNEQYF

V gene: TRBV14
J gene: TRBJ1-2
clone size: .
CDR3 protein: CASSQESGVLFNGYTF

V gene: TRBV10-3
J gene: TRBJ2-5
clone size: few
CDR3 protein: CAISDSGSRAETQYF

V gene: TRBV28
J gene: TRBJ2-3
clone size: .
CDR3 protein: CASTGTDTQYF